Below, 9 T cell receptor beta chains from the same sample are listed, as sequenced in a study of T cell responses to AZD1222 COVID-19 vaccine. The method was immunoSEQ multiplex PCR; TCRdb's version includes in-frame clones alone and lacks a portion of them. The sample has around 110,000 clones, roughly nine tenths seen once. This sample comprised peripheral blood, obtained on day 0 of AZD1222 vaccination. Every receptor here comes from an adult in good health.

The V and J genes are TRBV19 and TRBJ2-5; 14 nucleotides agree with TRBD2. The germline V gene encodes CDR1 LNHDA and CDR2 SQIVND (reference sequence). Losses at the gene ends were 3 bases for V and 5 bases for J; bases not matched to a gene: 11. The CDR3 has 18 residues. Written as DNA, the CDR3 is TGTGCCAGTAGTATTCTGGGACTAGCGGGAGAATCACGCGAGACCCAGTACTTC. The encoded protein is CASSILGLAGESRETQYF.

The chain links TRBV7-2 to TRBJ1-5, with D possibly being TRBD1 (6 bases). The germline V and J ends were trimmed by 1 base and 1 base, with 11 bases remaining between them. Germline V lookup: CDR1 SGHTA, CDR2 FQGNSA. This CDR3 contains 16 residues. CDR3 in amino acids: CASSLEPGVSNQPQHF. The CDR3 DNA reads as TGTGCCAGCAGCTTAGAGCCAGGGGTGAGCAATCAGCCCCAGCATTTT.

This clone was seen once. CDR3 in DNA: TGTGCCAGCAGCTTATCGTACAATGAGCAGTTCTTC. Its protein is CASSLSYNEQFF. The chain couples TRBV5-4 to TRBJ2-1; D gene uncertain. V gave up 2 bases and J gave up 4 bases, with 4 bases separating them. The germline V gene has CDR1 SGHNT and CDR2 YYREEE (reference sequence). The CDR3 has 12 amino acids.

The rearrangement uses TRBV7-2 and TRBJ2-3, with D perhaps assigned TRBD1 or TRBD2 (6 bases each). Germline V gene sequence: CDR1 SGHTA, CDR2 FQGNSA. This CDR3 comprises 15 residues. With 5 bases removed from V and 2 bases from J, the gap between germline ends came to 14 bases. CDR3 region: CASSPGAGPTDTQYF. CDR3 bases: TGTGCCAGCAGCCCGGGGGCGGGCCCCACAGATACGCAGTATTTT.

The chain uses TRBV7-9 and TRBJ2-5; D is unclear. V lost 5 bases to trimming and J lost 0 bases, with 19 bases between them. The V gene's germline CDR1 is SEHNR and CDR2 FQNEAQ (reference sequence). The length of the CDR3 is 17 residues. CDR3 coding DNA: TGTGCCAGCAGCCGGTGGGTCGGCGGCACTCACCAAGAGACCCAGTACTTC. Protein: CASSRWVGGTHQETQYF.

The chain uses TRBV2 and TRBJ2-7, with D uncertain. Trimming took off 8 bases at V and 4 bases at J, with 12 bases between the two ends. CDR1 is SNHLY and CDR2 is FYNNEI in the germline V gene. CDR3 length: 12 residues. The CDR3 is CASRPYGYEQYF. Written as DNA, the CDR3 is TGTGCCAGCCGCCCCTACGGGTACGAGCAGTACTTC.

This rearrangement joins TRBV13 to TRBJ1-5, with D perhaps matching TRBD1 (5 bases). V lost 3 bases, J lost 1 base, and 7 bases lay in between. The germline V gene encodes CDR1 PRHDT and CDR2 FYEKMQ (reference sequence). This CDR3 is 14 amino acids long. For the CDR3, the DNA is TGTGCCAGCAGCTTCCGGGGGAGCAATCAGCCCCAGCATTTT. Translated, it gives CASSFRGSNQPQHF.

V usage is TRBV2 and J usage is TRBJ2-1, with 12 bases aligning to TRBD1. The CDR3 has 16 residues. Germline-derived CDR1 and CDR2 are SNHLY and FYNNEI. V lost 5 bases to trimming and J lost 7 bases; unmatched junction nucleotides: 9. The DNA for the CDR3 is TGTGCCAGCAGTCCCGGGACAGGGGGCCTCCTTAATGAGCAGTTCTTC. Translating gives CASSPGTGGLLNEQFF. The variable domain in full, with the rest retrieved from reference TRBV2 and TRBJ2-1, is EPEVTQTPSHQVTQMGQEVILRCVPISNHLYFYWYRQILGQKVEFLVSFYNNEISEKSEIFDDQFSVERPDGSNFTLKIRSTKLEDSAMYFCASSPGTGGLLNEQFFGPGTRLTVL.

The V gene is TRBV7-3, the J gene TRBJ2-2; D ambiguous. V dropped 5 bases and J dropped 4 bases, with 8 bases sitting between them. Germline V gene data show CDR1 as SGHTA and CDR2 as FQGTGA. The length of the CDR3 is 13 residues. The CDR3 sequence: CASSTTPTGELFF. As DNA, the CDR3 is TGTGCCAGCAGCACTACGCCCACCGGGGAGCTGTTTTTT.